The 28 T cell receptor beta chains presented below share a single source sample, sequenced in a study of OX40 agonist ivuxolimab in advanced cancers. Some clones are missing from TCRdb's copy, which holds only in-frame ones; the method was immunoSEQ multiplex PCR. The sample has 55,000 to 70,000 clones, about 83% seen once. The sequencing used CD4+ or CD8+ T cells sorted from blood, collected in a trial of the OX40 agonist ivuxolimab. The receptors were sampled from an adult with an advanced solid tumor such as melanoma, head and neck, liver or kidney cancer.

Only a few counts were recorded for this clone. The rearrangement uses TRBV9 and TRBJ1-2; D not certain. The V end was cut by 0 bases, the J end by 7 bases, with 10 bases between. The V gene's germline CDR1 is SGDLS and CDR2 YYNGEE. This CDR3 has 13 amino acids. In nucleotides, the CDR3 is TGTGCCAGCAGCGTAGAAGGAGGGAGTGGCTACACCTTC. It is translated as CASSVEGGSGYTF.

The chain employs TRBV5-1 and TRBJ2-5; 9 nucleotides match TRBD1. The CDR3 is 14 amino acids. CDR1 SGHRS and CDR2 YFSETQ come from the germline V gene. The V gene end was trimmed by 1 base and the J gene end by 5 bases; junction bases not matched to a gene: 3. As DNA, the CDR3 is TGCGCCAGCAGCTTGACAGGGGGCGAGGAGACCCAGTACTTC. It encodes CASSLTGGEETQYF.

The rearrangement joins TRBV7-8 to TRBJ2-7, with D hard to call. The CDR3 runs 15 residues. V lost 1 base and J 0 bases, leaving 10 bases between the germline ends. Germline values: CDR1 SGHVS, CDR2 FQNEAQ. The CDR3 nucleotides are TGTGCCAGCAGCTTAGGGGCGGTGAGCTCCTACGAGCAGTACTTC. Protein sequence: CASSLGAVSSYEQYF.

The chain employs TRBV11-2 and TRBJ2-3; 7 bases are shared with TRBD1. The CDR3 has 15 residues. Germline V gene data show CDR1 as SGHAT and CDR2 as FQNNGV. The V gene end was trimmed by 5 bases and the J gene end by 0 bases; junction bases not matched to a gene: 5. The CDR3 here is CASSPTRGSTDTQYF. The CDR3 nucleotides are TGTGCCAGCAGCCCCACCAGGGGGAGCACAGATACGCAGTATTTT.

This chain links TRBV18 with TRBJ2-2; D gene ambiguous. V gave up 5 bases and J gave up 0 bases, with 4 bases separating them. The germline V gene has CDR1 KGHSH and CDR2 LQKENI. CDR3 size: 13 residues. The CDR3 is CASSSSNTGELFF. The DNA for the CDR3 is TGTGCCAGCTCATCTTCGAACACCGGGGAGCTGTTTTTT.

The chain uses TRBV7-2 and TRBJ1-2; no clear D gene. V dropped 0 bases and J dropped 4 bases, with 9 bases sitting between them. Germline CDR1 is SGHTA and CDR2 is FQGNSA. The CDR3 has 14 residues. The CDR3 is CASSLAHSTYGYTF. CDR3 sequence (DNA): TGTGCCAGCAGCTTAGCGCACAGCACCTATGGCTACACCTTC.

V usage is TRBV10-2 and J usage is TRBJ1-2, with a possible D match to TRBD1 (5 bases). The CDR3 is 11 residues long. Per germline, CDR1 WSHSY and CDR2 SAAADI. V shed 8 bases and J shed 10 bases, with 14 bases lying between them. This chain's CDR3 is CASVLQGVYTF. The CDR3 DNA sequence: TGCGCCAGCGTGTTGCAGGGTGTCTACACCTTC.

The V gene is TRBV18, the J gene TRBJ1-2, with a tentative D call TRBD1 (5 bases). Between the trimmed V and J ends, which lost 2 bases and 3 bases, there was a span of 16 bases. Germline CDR1 reads KGHSH; CDR2 reads LQKENI. The CDR3 runs to 16 residues. The CDR3 DNA reads as TGTGCCAGCTCACCATCAAGGGGTTCCGGGGACTATGGCTACACCTTC. Translated: CASSPSRGSGDYGYTF.

V and J are TRBV5-1 and TRBJ2-3; 12 bases line up with TRBD2. The CDR3 has 16 residues. V trimming: 0 bases; J trimming: 5 bases; junction bases outside the gene matches: 4. Germline lookup yields CDR1 SGHRS and CDR2 YFSETQ. The CDR3 nucleotides read TGCGCCAGCAGCTTGGAGACTAGCGGGAGTGAAGATACGCAGTATTTT. Amino acid sequence: CASSLETSGSEDTQYF. The full variable domain, its missing parts supplied by reference TRBV5-1 and TRBJ2-3, is KAGVTQTPRYLIKTRGQQVTLSCSPISGHRSVSWYQQTPGQGLQFLFEYFSETQRNKGNFPGRFSGRQFSNSRSEMNVSTLELGDSALYLCASSLETSGSEDTQYFGPGTRLTVL.

The V and J genes are TRBV4-2 and TRBJ1-2, with D perhaps matching TRBD1 (6 bases). V dropped 4 bases and J dropped 1 base, with 13 bases sitting between them. This CDR3 spans 15 amino acids. Germline assignment: CDR1 LGHNA and CDR2 YNFKEQ. CDR3: CASSPSTGNNYGYTF. CDR3 bases: TGTGCCAGCAGCCCATCAACAGGGAATAACTATGGCTACACCTTC.

The V gene is TRBV28, the J gene TRBJ2-1, with 9 bases matching TRBD2. This CDR3 is built from 15 residues. The germline gives CDR1 MDHEN, CDR2 SYDVKM. The V gene end was trimmed by 4 bases and the J gene end by 7 bases; junction bases not matched to a gene: 8. CDR3 residues: CASSSHSGRTNEQFF. DNA for the CDR3: TGTGCCAGCAGTTCCCACAGCGGGAGGACGAATGAGCAGTTCTTC.

This clone was observed a single time. The chain combines TRBV2 with TRBJ2-2, with 8 nucleotides matching TRBD1. This CDR3 contains 15 residues. V trimming: 6 bases; J trimming: 8 bases; junction bases outside the gene matches: 11. The germline CDR1 and CDR2 sequences are SNHLY and FYNNEI. CDR3 loop: CASSPDREIRGELFF. In nucleotides, the CDR3 is TGTGCCAGCAGCCCGGACAGGGAAATAAGGGGGGAGCTGTTTTTT.

The rearrangement uses TRBV5-1 and TRBJ2-3; 7 bases align to TRBD2. The CDR3 consists of 15 residues. Germline trimming cut 1 base from V and 2 bases from J; bases unmatched to any gene: 4. Germline V lookup: CDR1 SGHRS, CDR2 YFSETQ. The CDR3 sequence: CASSLSGADTDTQYF. CDR3 nucleotide sequence: TGCGCCAGCAGCTTGAGCGGGGCTGACACAGATACGCAGTATTTT. Variable domain in full (rest from reference TRBV5-1 and TRBJ2-3): KAGVTQTPRYLIKTRGQQVTLSCSPISGHRSVSWYQQTPGQGLQFLFEYFSETQRNKGNFPGRFSGRQFSNSRSEMNVSTLELGDSALYLCASSLSGADTDTQYFGPGTRLTVL.

The chain combines TRBV28 with TRBJ2-3; D is ambiguous. CDR1 MDHEN and CDR2 SYDVKM come from the germline V gene. The CDR3 loop spans 17 amino acids. With 2 bases removed from V and 7 bases from J, the gap between germline ends came to 22 bases. CDR3 nucleotides: TGTGCCAGCAGTTTACATCAAGGAGCCCAGTTGCGAAATACGCAGTATTTT. Amino acid sequence: CASSLHQGAQLRNTQYF.

V usage is TRBV6-6 and J usage is TRBJ2-7; no reliable D call. Germline loops: CDR1 MNHNY, CDR2 SVGAGI (reference sequence). The CDR3 runs to 14 residues. The ends were cut back, 5 bases at V and 0 bases at J, with 11 bases in the middle. The CDR3 sequence: CASSNLAFSYEQYF. CDR3 in DNA: TGTGCCAGCAGTAACCTCGCATTCTCCTACGAGCAGTACTTC.

The CDR3 DNA follows: TGTGCCAGTACCCGGACCTTTTGGGGGCAGTACTTC. The encoded protein is CASTRTFWGQYF. The chain recombines TRBV27 with TRBJ2-7; no clear D gene. The CDR3 is 12 amino acids. Trimming removed 9 bases from V and 9 bases from J, with 18 bases in between. In germline, CDR1 is MNHEY, CDR2 SMNVEV (reference sequence).

CDR3 nucleotides: TGTGCCAGCAGCCCCCCGGGCCCCCAGCTTCGAGGCTACACCTTC. It codes for CASSPPGPQLRGYTF. The chain uses TRBV11-2 and TRBJ1-2, with D unclear. Germline V gene lookup returns CDR1 SGHAT and CDR2 FQNNGV. This CDR3 is 15 amino acids long. With 5 bases removed from V and 8 bases from J, the gap between germline ends came to 21 bases.

The chain employs TRBV7-6 and TRBJ2-2; D possibly matches TRBD1 or TRBD2 (5 bases each). The CDR3 extends over 14 amino acids. CDR1 and CDR2 (germline): SGHVS, FNYEAQ. Trimming left V 5 bases short and J 6 bases short, with 13 bases between. CDR3: CASSAQGAAGELFF. The CDR3 coding sequence is TGTGCCAGCAGCGCGCAGGGAGCGGCCGGGGAGCTGTTTTTT.

V and J are TRBV4-1 and TRBJ1-2, with D possibly being TRBD1 (6 bases). Germline V CDR1 and CDR2: MGHRA, YSYEKL. Trimming removed 2 bases at V and 4 bases at J, with 20 bases between. This CDR3 is built from 17 residues. The CDR3 nucleotides read TGCGCCAGCAGCCAAACGACCCAGGCAGGGGCGGCCTATGGCTACACCTTC. The encoded protein is CASSQTTQAGAAYGYTF.

CDR3 sequence (DNA): TGTGCCAGCCTCAAGGGACGACACGACTACGAGCAGTACTTC. The encoded protein is CASLKGRHDYEQYF. The J gene is TRBJ2-7, the V gene TRBV2; either TRBD1 or TRBD2 may supply D (5 bases each). Trimming removed 8 bases at V and 3 bases at J, with 17 bases between. CDR3 size: 14 residues. Germline CDR1 is SNHLY and CDR2 is FYNNEI.

The chain employs TRBV4-1 and TRBJ1-5; the D is unclear. The germline V gene encodes CDR1 MGHRA and CDR2 YSYEKL. The CDR3 has 17 residues. Between the trimmed V and J ends, which lost 1 base and 2 bases, there was a span of 15 bases. CDR3 residues: CASSQVSLLVGNQPQHF. For the CDR3, the DNA is TGCGCCAGCAGCCAAGTAAGCCTCCTAGTGGGCAATCAGCCCCAGCATTTT.

The chain recombines TRBV11-2 with TRBJ1-3; D gene uncertain. This CDR3 has 16 residues. V shed 3 bases and J shed 2 bases, with 14 bases lying between them. Germline loops: CDR1 SGHAT, CDR2 FQNNGV. The CDR3 nucleotides read TGTGCCAGCAGCTTTTTGGCCCGGGAGGCTGGAAACACCATATATTTT. This gives the protein CASSFLAREAGNTIYF.

V is TRBV30 and J is TRBJ2-7; 9 nucleotides agree with TRBD2. V lost 4 bases, J lost 0 bases, and 4 bases stayed unmatched. Per germline, CDR1 GTSNPN and CDR2 SVGIG (reference sequence). CDR3 length: 14 residues. The CDR3 spells CAWTRLADSYEQYF. CDR3 coding DNA: TGTGCCTGGACCAGACTAGCGGACTCCTACGAGCAGTACTTC.

This chain joins TRBV7-2 and TRBJ2-7, with 12 bases lining up with TRBD2. V lost 0 bases, J lost 0 bases, and 3 bases stayed unmatched. This CDR3 comprises 17 residues. Germline V gives CDR1 SGHTA, CDR2 FQGNSA. CDR3 amino acids: CASSLAGTSGFSYEQYF. Written as DNA, the CDR3 is TGTGCCAGCAGCTTAGCAGGGACTAGCGGGTTCTCCTACGAGCAGTACTTC.

The genes are TRBV28 and TRBJ1-4; no reliable D call. The V gene lost 6 bases and the J gene lost 0 bases, with 11 bases spanning the gap. There are 15 residues in the CDR3. Per the germline V gene, CDR1 is MDHEN and CDR2 is SYDVKM. The CDR3 loop reads CASSSQAATNEKLFF. The CDR3 region has the DNA TGTGCCAGCAGCTCCCAGGCTGCAACTAATGAAAAACTGTTTTTT.

The chain has TRBV2 and TRBJ2-6; D gene unclear. This CDR3 is 13 amino acids long. Germline CDR1 is SNHLY and CDR2 is FYNNEI. V lost 6 bases and J 1 base, leaving 4 bases between the germline ends. The chain's CDR3 is CASRGSGANVLTF. CDR3 sequence (DNA): TGTGCCAGCAGGGGGTCTGGGGCCAACGTCCTGACTTTC.

The chain is built from TRBV6-6 and TRBJ1-3; D gene ambiguous. V lost 0 bases, J lost 0 bases, and 9 bases lay in between. The CDR3 spans 16 residues. Per the germline V gene, CDR1 is MNHNY and CDR2 is SVGAGI (reference sequence). The CDR3 sequence: CASSYSGASSGNTIYF. The CDR3 DNA sequence: TGTGCCAGCAGTTACTCTGGAGCTTCCTCTGGAAACACCATATATTTT.

This chain uses TRBV6-5 with TRBJ2-1; 8 nucleotides line up with TRBD2. Germline lookup yields CDR1 MNHEY and CDR2 SVGAGI. V lost 0 bases, J lost 6 bases, and 7 bases stayed unmatched. CDR3 length: 16 residues. This chain's CDR3 is CASSYSGREALNEQFF. The CDR3 nucleotides read TGTGCCAGCAGTTACTCTGGGCGGGAGGCTCTCAATGAGCAGTTCTTC.